Described below is a single T cell receptor beta chain sequence and its context. As yet, its antigen is unknown. Profiled with immunoSEQ multiplex PCR; TCRdb holds only in-frame clones, not every one. Of about 200,000 clones in the sample, 84% were seen once. This sample stems from a study of cytomegalovirus exposure and HLA in healthy donors. General observations from the study: Diagnosis of cytomegalovirus status made by the classifier reportedly showed high specificity and sensitivity. According to the study, 160 or so TCR beta chains were cytomegalovirus-associated.

The V gene lost 5 bases and the J gene lost 4 bases, with 14 bases spanning the gap. CDR1 is MNHEY, CDR2 SVGAGI, per germline. CDR3 length: 14 amino acids. The sample taken for sequencing was PBMCs. The rearrangement uses TRBV6-5 and TRBJ1-2, with D perhaps TRBD1 (6 bases). The sequence derives from a woman in her thirties in good health and CMV-seropositive. The CDR3 nucleotides read TGTGCCAGCAGTCCCCACAGGGCCGGCTATGGCTACACCTTC. Translated: CASSPHRAGYGYTF.